This T cell receptor beta chain was documented in a study of Graves' ophthalmopathy and Graves' hyperthyroidism. None of the included patients had other autoimmune diseases, uncontrolled infections, pregnancy or lactation, as these led to exclusion. The source of the PBMCs was roughly 10 ml of fresh peripheral blood. Germline CDR1 reads MDHEN; CDR2 reads SYDVKM. This CDR3 is built from 13 residues. Trimming took off 6 bases at V and 5 bases at J, with 13 bases between the two ends. This clonotype was seen repeatedly, ten times or more. Amplifying from RNA transcripts, the study obtained TCR beta CDR3 regions. First-round RT-PCR employed HTBI primers, with a second-round multiplex PCR after it. TCRdb re-analysed the multiplex PCR reads in MiXCR, keeping a single row per CDR3 protein. Of roughly 500,000 distinct CDR3 sequences listed, 14% are singletons.

This TCR was recovered from a woman in her twenties or thirties with Graves' ophthalmopathy. The sequenced material came from blood. This chain links TRBV28 with TRBJ1-2; D perhaps matches TRBD1 (6 bases). The CDR3 DNA reads as TGTGCCAGCAGAACCGGACAGAAGTATGGCTACACCTTC. It yields the protein CASRTGQKYGYTF.